This T cell receptor beta chain was captured in a study of cytotoxic CD8 clonotypes in ibrutinib-treated CLL. Overall study context: Among the patients, ten to eleven presented as relapsed/refractory and 15 as treatment-naive; fewer than 18 showed unmutated IGHV.

The CDR3 consists of 12 residues. CDR1 KGHSH and CDR2 LQKENI come from the germline V gene. V was trimmed by 3 bases and J by 7 bases, leaving 6 bases between them. The table came from immunoSEQ multiplex PCR; TCRdb's copy has only in-frame clones and leaves some out. The sample includes fewer than 400,000 clones, 60% to 80% of them seen just once. With regard to this clone: This CDR3 is also generated by other DNA sequences in the sample.

V is TRBV18 and J is TRBJ1-4, with no clear D. The clonotype was recovered from a human donor with chronic lymphocytic leukemia. The starting material was PBMCs, obtained after 36 months of ibrutinib treatment. CDR3 region: CASSPGGEKLFF. CDR3 nucleotide sequence: TGTGCCAGCTCACCGGGTGGTGAAAAACTGTTTTTT. Together with reference TRBV18 and TRBJ1-4, the CDR3 gives the full variable domain: NAGVMQNPRHLVRRRGQEARLRCSPMKGHSHVYWYRQLPEEGLKFMVYLQKENIIDESGMPKERFSAEFPKEGPSILRIQQVVRGDSAAYFCASSPGGEKLFFGSGTQLSVL.